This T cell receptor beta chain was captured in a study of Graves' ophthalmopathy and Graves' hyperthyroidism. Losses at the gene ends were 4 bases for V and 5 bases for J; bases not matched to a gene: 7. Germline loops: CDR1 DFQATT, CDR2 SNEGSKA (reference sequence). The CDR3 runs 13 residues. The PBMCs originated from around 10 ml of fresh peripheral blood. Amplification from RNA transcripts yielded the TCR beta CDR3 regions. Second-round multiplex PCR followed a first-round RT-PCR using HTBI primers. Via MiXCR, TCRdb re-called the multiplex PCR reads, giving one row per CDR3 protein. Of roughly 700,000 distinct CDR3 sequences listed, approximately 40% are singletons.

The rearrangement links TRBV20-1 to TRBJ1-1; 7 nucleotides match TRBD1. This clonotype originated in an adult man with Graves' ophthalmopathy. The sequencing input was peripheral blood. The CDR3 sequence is CSATDRAETEAFF. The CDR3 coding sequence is TGCAGTGCTACAGACAGGGCGGAAACTGAAGCTTTCTTT.